The 21 T cell receptor beta chains below come from one sample, sequenced in a study of shared clonotypes between healthy human individuals. The method was immunoSEQ multiplex PCR; TCRdb's version includes in-frame clones alone and lacks a portion of them. This sample has about 2,500,000 clones; over 85% occur once, and the top ten carry under 0.15%. The specimen sequenced was naive CD4+ T cells sorted from blood. Subset reported: CD45RA+ positively selected. The source of these receptors is a man younger than 35 in good health.

This rearrangement joins TRBV12-5 to TRBJ2-5; perhaps TRBD2 as D (5 bases). V dropped 5 bases and J dropped 5 bases, with 21 bases sitting between them. The CDR3 totals 16 residues. The germline CDR1 and CDR2 sequences are LGHNT and FRNRAP. The CDR3 bases are TGTGCTAGTGGTGGCTCGCTCGGAGTAATAGCGGAGACCCAGTACTTC. This codes for CASGGSLGVIAETQYF.

The chain carries TRBV5-1 and TRBJ1-2, with D perhaps TRBD1 (5 bases). With 4 bases removed from V and 8 bases from J, the gap between germline ends came to 21 bases. Germline CDR1 reads SGHRS; CDR2 reads YFSETQ. The CDR3 runs 15 residues. CDR3: CASSLSWGSTVGYTF. Here the CDR3 DNA reads TGCGCCAGCAGCCTAAGCTGGGGCAGCACCGTAGGCTACACCTTC.

CDR3 sequence reads: CASSIEFARETQYF. The DNA for the CDR3 is TGTGCCAGTAGTATAGAATTCGCGCGAGAGACCCAGTACTTC. This rearrangement joins TRBV19 to TRBJ2-5; D not certain. The CDR3 length is 14 residues. Trimming shortened V by 0 bases and J by 4 bases, and 9 bases separated the two germline ends. The V gene's germline CDR1 is LNHDA and CDR2 SQIVND (reference sequence).

The chain has TRBV2 and TRBJ1-4; unclear D gene. Germline-derived CDR1 and CDR2 are SNHLY and FYNNEI. There are 13 residues in the CDR3. V shed 5 bases and J shed 7 bases, with 11 bases lying between them. The CDR3 DNA reads as TGTGCCAGCAGTCTCCGGGTCCCTGAAAAACTGTTTTTT. It encodes CASSLRVPEKLFF.

The chain uses TRBV5-4 and TRBJ1-2, with 11 bases aligning to TRBD1. CDR1 and CDR2 (germline): SGHNT, YYREEE (reference sequence). Trimming removed 3 bases from V and 8 bases from J; junction bases left unmatched: 9. This CDR3 is built from 15 residues. For the CDR3, the DNA is TGTGCCAGCAGCTACCCGGACAGGGGGCTAGGAGGCTACACCTTC. Its protein product is CASSYPDRGLGGYTF.

This clone was detected a few times. The chain combines TRBV19 with TRBJ1-5; a weak D match, TRBD1 (6 bases). V was clipped by 6 bases and J by 1 base, with 13 bases between them. The CDR3 extends over 15 amino acids. Per the germline V gene, CDR1 is LNHDA and CDR2 is SQIVND (reference sequence). The CDR3 region is CASRSTGTSNQPQHF. DNA of the CDR3: TGTGCCAGTAGATCCACAGGGACGAGCAATCAGCCCCAGCATTTT.

This clone occurred once. In the same sample, other DNA sequences code for this CDR3. The V call is TRBV9, the J call TRBJ2-7; D uncertain. The germline CDR1 and CDR2 sequences are SGDLS and YYNGEE. The CDR3 loop spans 14 amino acids. Trimming removed 0 bases from V and 3 bases from J, with 10 bases in between. CDR3 loop: CASSVGPGFYEQYF. The CDR3 DNA is TGTGCCAGCAGCGTAGGTCCGGGTTTCTACGAGCAGTACTTC.

A word on this clone: The sample carries other DNA sequences with the same CDR3. The V call is TRBV18, the J call TRBJ2-7; TRBD1 matches 8 bases. The CDR3 has 14 amino acids. Germline V gene lookup returns CDR1 KGHSH and CDR2 LQKENI. J was trimmed by 6 bases and V by 3 bases; bases with no gene match: 7. The CDR3 nucleotides are TGTGCCAGCTCACCCCAGGACAGGGTAGGCGAGCAGTACTTC. This codes for CASSPQDRVGEQYF.

In DNA, the CDR3 is TGCAGTGCCGATTCTGGGACCCAGTACTTC. Amino acid sequence: CSADSGTQYF. The V and J genes are TRBV20-1 and TRBJ2-5, with no clear D. This CDR3 is built from 10 residues. Deletions cut 6 bases from V and 7 bases from J, with 9 bases between. Germline assignment: CDR1 DFQATT and CDR2 SNEGSKA (reference sequence).

The chain links TRBV30 to TRBJ1-1, with unresolved D. V lost 5 bases and J lost 1, with 11 bases in between. Germline loops: CDR1 GTSNPN, CDR2 SVGIG (reference sequence). The CDR3 totals 13 residues. CDR3 protein: CAWESQRNTEAFF. CDR3 bases: TGTGCCTGGGAGTCTCAAAGGAACACTGAAGCTTTCTTT.

The J gene is TRBJ2-2, the V gene TRBV10-2, with 8 bases that match TRBD2. The CDR3 covers 14 residues. Germline trimming cut 3 bases from V and 5 bases from J; bases unmatched to any gene: 2. The germline V gene has CDR1 WSHSY and CDR2 SAAADI. CDR3 amino acids: CASSEAGETGELFF. CDR3 coding DNA: TGCGCCAGCAGTGAAGCGGGAGAGACCGGGGAGCTGTTTTTT.

Here the CDR3 reads CASRGGVMGETQYF. CDR3 DNA sequence: TGTGCCAGCAGGGGAGGGGTTATGGGAGAGACCCAGTACTTC. V usage is TRBV2 and J usage is TRBJ2-5, with 7 bases matching TRBD2. V shed 6 bases and J 4 bases; nucleotides not matched to a gene: 8. Germline V gene data show CDR1 as SNHLY and CDR2 as FYNNEI. The CDR3 is 14 residues long.

Only a few counts were recorded for this clone. This same CDR3 is encoded by further DNA sequences in the sample. This chain uses TRBV5-1 with TRBJ1-6; tentative D call: TRBD1 (6 bases). The CDR3 is 13 amino acids. Trimming shortened V by 4 bases and J by 7 bases, and 9 bases separated the two germline ends. Germline V lookup: CDR1 SGHRS, CDR2 YFSETQ. CDR3: CASSTGQNSPLHF. CDR3 coding DNA: TGCGCCAGCAGCACAGGACAGAATTCACCCCTCCACTTT.

The chain has TRBV5-5 and TRBJ1-5, with unresolved D. V lost 0 bases and J 3 bases, leaving 7 bases between the germline ends. This CDR3 contains 14 residues. Germline assignment: CDR1 SGHKS and CDR2 YYEKEE (reference sequence). Here the CDR3 DNA reads TGTGCCAGCAGCTTGGGGGCTTACAATCAGCCCCAGCATTTT. This sequence encodes CASSLGAYNQPQHF. The full variable domain, rest sourced from reference TRBV5-5 and TRBJ1-5, is DAGVTQSPTHLIKTRGQQVTLRCSPISGHKSVSWYQQVLGQGPQFIFQYYEKEERGRGNFPDRFSARQFPNYSSELNVNALLLGDSALYLCASSLGAYNQPQHFGDGTRLSIL.

This chain's CDR3 is CASSRDRGPEAFF. The CDR3 DNA follows: TGTGCCAGTAGTAGAGACAGGGGGCCTGAAGCTTTCTTT. V is TRBV19 and J is TRBJ1-1, with 10 bases aligning to TRBD1. This CDR3 comprises 13 residues. CDR1 and CDR2 from the germline V gene are LNHDA and SQIVND (reference sequence). Trimming at V came to 4 bases and at J to 6 bases, leaving 2 bases not matched to a gene.

This sequence joins TRBV5-1 and TRBJ2-7; TRBD2 aligns across 8 bases. V was pared by 0 bases and J by 3 bases, with 11 bases of the junction left unmatched. The CDR3 is made up of 17 amino acids. Germline V lookup: CDR1 SGHRS, CDR2 YFSETQ. The CDR3 nucleotides read TGCGCCAGCAGCTTGGGGGCGGGAGGCCCCTCTTTCTACGAGCAGTACTTC. Amino acids: CASSLGAGGPSFYEQYF. The whole variable domain, filled in from reference TRBV5-1 and TRBJ2-7, reads KAGVTQTPRYLIKTRGQQVTLSCSPISGHRSVSWYQQTPGQGLQFLFEYFSETQRNKGNFPGRFSGRQFSNSRSEMNVSTLELGDSALYLCASSLGAGGPSFYEQYFGPGTRLTVT.

The chain couples TRBV5-4 to TRBJ1-1; 7 bases are a match to TRBD1. The CDR3 has 14 amino acids. Germline V gives CDR1 SGHNT, CDR2 YYREEE (reference sequence). V lost 4 bases and J lost 0; bases outside the gene matches: 3. In DNA, the CDR3 is TGTGCCAGCAGCACGGGACAGATGAACACTGAAGCTTTCTTT. Protein sequence: CASSTGQMNTEAFF.

The rearrangement joins TRBV4-2 to TRBJ2-1; 11 nucleotides match TRBD2. The CDR3 spans 18 residues. Germline CDR1 reads LGHNA; CDR2 reads YNFKEQ. After removal of 0 bases from V and 5 bases from J, the junction contained 9 bases not matched to a gene. CDR3 coding DNA: TGTGCCAGCAGCCAAGATTTAGGGCTAGCGGGGGGAAACAATGAGCAGTTCTTC. It translates to CASSQDLGLAGGNNEQFF.

As to this clone: Within the sample, other DNA sequences also encode this same CDR3. The chain couples TRBV11-2 to TRBJ2-7; 9 nucleotides line up with TRBD1. Trimming at V came to 0 bases and at J to 2 bases, leaving 5 bases not matched to a gene. Germline-derived CDR1 and CDR2 are SGHAT and FQNNGV. There are 16 residues in the CDR3. The CDR3 nucleotides are TGTGCCAGCAGCTTAGATCTTGGGACAGGGACCTACGAGCAGTACTTC. Protein sequence: CASSLDLGTGTYEQYF.

This clone was observed once. The same CDR3 arises from other DNA sequences in this sample as well. The chain uses TRBV7-8 and TRBJ2-2; 8 nucleotides match TRBD1. Germline trimming cut 5 bases from V and 3 bases from J; bases unmatched to any gene: 5. The germline CDR1 and CDR2 sequences are SGHVS and FQNEAQ. The CDR3 loop spans 15 amino acids. The CDR3 reads CASSPQTGDTGELFF. Written as DNA, the CDR3 is TGTGCCAGCAGCCCTCAGACAGGGGACACCGGGGAGCTGTTTTTT.

The genes are TRBV11-2 and TRBJ1-5; D uncertain. Trimming stripped 3 bases from V and 2 bases from J, with 11 bases between. The CDR3 extends over 15 amino acids. Germline loops: CDR1 SGHAT, CDR2 FQNNGV. The CDR3 protein is CASSLGIDGNQPQHF. In nucleotides, the CDR3 is TGTGCCAGCAGCTTGGGAATTGATGGCAATCAGCCCCAGCATTTT.